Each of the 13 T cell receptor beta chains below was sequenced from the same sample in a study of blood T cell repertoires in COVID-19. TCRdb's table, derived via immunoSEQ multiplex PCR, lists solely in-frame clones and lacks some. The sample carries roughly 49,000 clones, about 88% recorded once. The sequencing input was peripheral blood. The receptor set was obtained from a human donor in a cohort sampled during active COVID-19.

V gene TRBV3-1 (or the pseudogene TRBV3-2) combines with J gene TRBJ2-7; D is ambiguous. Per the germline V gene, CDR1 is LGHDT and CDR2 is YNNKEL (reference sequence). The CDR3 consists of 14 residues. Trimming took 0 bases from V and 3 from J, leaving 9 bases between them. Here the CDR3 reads CASSQDSTSYEQYF. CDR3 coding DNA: TGTGCCAGCAGCCAAGATAGTACGAGCTACGAGCAGTACTTC.

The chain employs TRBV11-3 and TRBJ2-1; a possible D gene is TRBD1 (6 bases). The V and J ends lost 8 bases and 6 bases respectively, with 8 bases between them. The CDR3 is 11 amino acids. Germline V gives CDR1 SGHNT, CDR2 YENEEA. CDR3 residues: CASSRGNEQFF. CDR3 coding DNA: TGTGCCAGCTCCAGGGGCAATGAGCAGTTCTTC. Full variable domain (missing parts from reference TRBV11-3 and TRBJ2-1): EAGVVQSPRYKIIEKKQPVAFWCNPISGHNTLYWYLQNLGQGPELLIRYENEEAVDDSQLPKDRFSAERLKGVDSTLKIQPAELGDSAVYLCASSRGNEQFFGPGTRLTVL.

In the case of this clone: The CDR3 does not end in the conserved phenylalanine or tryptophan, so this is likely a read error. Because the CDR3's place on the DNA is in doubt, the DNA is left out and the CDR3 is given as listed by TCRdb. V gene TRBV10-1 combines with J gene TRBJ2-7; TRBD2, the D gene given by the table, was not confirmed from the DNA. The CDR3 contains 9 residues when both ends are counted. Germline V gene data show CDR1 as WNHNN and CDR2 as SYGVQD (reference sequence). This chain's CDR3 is CASSEFNGA.

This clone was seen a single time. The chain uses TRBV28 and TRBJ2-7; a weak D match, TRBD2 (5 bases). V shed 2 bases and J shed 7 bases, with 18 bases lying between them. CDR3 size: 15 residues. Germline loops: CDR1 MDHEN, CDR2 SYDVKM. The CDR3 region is CASSLGRSPTGEQYF. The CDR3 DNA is TGTGCCAGCAGTTTAGGCAGGTCCCCCACGGGGGAGCAGTACTTC.

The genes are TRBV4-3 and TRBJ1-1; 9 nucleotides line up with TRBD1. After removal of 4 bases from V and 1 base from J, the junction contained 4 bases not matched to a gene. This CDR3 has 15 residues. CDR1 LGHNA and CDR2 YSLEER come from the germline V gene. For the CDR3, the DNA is TGCGCCAGCAGCCGGGGACAGGGCGGGAACACTGAAGCTTTCTTT. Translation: CASSRGQGGNTEAFF.

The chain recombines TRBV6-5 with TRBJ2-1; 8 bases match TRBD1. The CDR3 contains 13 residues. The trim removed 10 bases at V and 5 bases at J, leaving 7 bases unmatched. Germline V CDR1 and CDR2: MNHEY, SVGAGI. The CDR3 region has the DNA TGTGCCAATCAGGGGGCCAGTGACAATGAGCAGTTCTTC. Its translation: CANQGASDNEQFF.

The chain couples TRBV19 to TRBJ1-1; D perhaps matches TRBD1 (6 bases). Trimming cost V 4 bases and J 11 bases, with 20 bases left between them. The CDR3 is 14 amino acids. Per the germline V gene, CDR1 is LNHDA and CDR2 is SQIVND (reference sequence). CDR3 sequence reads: CASSSPGDVQWAFF. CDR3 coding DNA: TGTGCCAGTAGTAGCCCAGGGGACGTCCAATGGGCTTTCTTT.

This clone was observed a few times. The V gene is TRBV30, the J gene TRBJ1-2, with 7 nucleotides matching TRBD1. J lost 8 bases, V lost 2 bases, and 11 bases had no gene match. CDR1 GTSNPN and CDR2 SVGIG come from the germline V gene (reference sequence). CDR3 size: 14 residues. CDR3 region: CAWSTNRGGRGYTF. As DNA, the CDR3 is TGTGCCTGGAGTACAAACAGGGGCGGGCGAGGCTACACCTTC.

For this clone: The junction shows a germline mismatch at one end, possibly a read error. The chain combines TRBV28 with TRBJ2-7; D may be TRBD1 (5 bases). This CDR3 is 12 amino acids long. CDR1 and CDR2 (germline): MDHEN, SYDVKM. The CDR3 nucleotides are TGTGCCAGCAGTCCCCCTGGCAGGGCAAAGAACTTC. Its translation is CASSPPGRAKNF.

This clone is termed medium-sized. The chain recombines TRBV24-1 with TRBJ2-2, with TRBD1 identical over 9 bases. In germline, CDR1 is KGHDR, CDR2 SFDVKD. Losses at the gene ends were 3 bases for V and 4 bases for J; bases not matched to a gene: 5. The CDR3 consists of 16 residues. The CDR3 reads CATSDPGTGTTGELFF. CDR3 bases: TGTGCCACCAGTGATCCCGGGACAGGGACCACCGGGGAGCTGTTTTTT.

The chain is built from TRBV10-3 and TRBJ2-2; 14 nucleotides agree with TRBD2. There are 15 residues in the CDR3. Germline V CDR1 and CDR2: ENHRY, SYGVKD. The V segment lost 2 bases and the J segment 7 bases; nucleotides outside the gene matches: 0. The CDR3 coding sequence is TGTGCCATCAGTGAGGGACTAGCGGGAGGCGGGGAGCTGTTTTTT. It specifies CAISEGLAGGGELFF.

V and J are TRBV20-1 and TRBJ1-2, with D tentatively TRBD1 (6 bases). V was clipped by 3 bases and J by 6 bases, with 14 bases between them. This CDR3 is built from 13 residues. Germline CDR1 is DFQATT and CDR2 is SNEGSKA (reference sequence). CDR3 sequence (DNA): TGCAGTGCTAGTCGGGGGGCGGCTAATGGCTACACCTTC. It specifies CSASRGAANGYTF.

The CDR3 here is CATPRDREAQYV. CDR3 nucleotides: TGTGCCACCCCAAGGGACAGGGAGGCGCAGTACGTC. This chain uses TRBV24-1 with TRBJ2-7; 9 nucleotides line up with TRBD1. CDR3 size: 12 residues. Per germline, CDR1 KGHDR and CDR2 SFDVKD. J gave up 9 bases and V 9 bases, and 8 bases lay outside the gene matches.